The 26 T cell receptor beta chains listed next were all sequenced from one sample in a study of regulatory T cells in long-lasting Graves disease. The time point is: newly diagnosed GD, antithyroid drugs for less than 3 months. Construction of the TCR library relied on RNA isolated from PBMCs. Arm-PCR of CDR3 regions and iRepertoire HTBI primers were the basis on which TCR beta libraries were built. A single record per CDR3 protein comes from TCRdb applying MiXCR to the multiplex PCR reads. The sample holds about 210,000 distinct CDR3 sequences, less than 20% seen once. These same data were also listed under a study on T cells in Graves' hyperthyroidism and ophthalmopathy.

The sample here was peripheral blood mononuclear cells (PBMCs), taken at new diagnosis, from a patient treated with antithyroid drugs. All receptors come from a woman in her twenties or thirties with Graves disease.

This clonotype was counted many times. The chain links TRBV28 to TRBJ2-2, with D tentatively TRBD1 (5 bases). The length of the CDR3 is 11 residues. V lost 10 bases and J lost 3, with 6 bases in between. Germline values: CDR1 MDHEN, CDR2 SYDVKM. The CDR3 sequence: CATRDTGELFF. The CDR3, as DNA: TGTGCCACCAGGGACACCGGGGAGCTGTTTTTT.

The genes are TRBV24-1 and TRBJ2-1, with 8 bases identical to TRBD1. CDR1 and CDR2 (germline): KGHDR, SFDVKD. This CDR3 comprises 15 residues. With 6 bases clipped from V and 0 bases from J, the junction kept 3 bases outside the gene matches. The CDR3 DNA reads as TGTGCCACCAGTCCCCAGGGGGCCTCCTACAATGAGCAGTTCTTC. It encodes CATSPQGASYNEQFF.

Comment on this clonotype: A far larger clone is only one base removed, so a read error is likely. The J gene is TRBJ2-7, the V gene TRBV28; no definite D call. The V and J ends lost 3 bases and 7 bases respectively, with 16 bases between them. The CDR3 is 14 amino acids. Germline lookup yields CDR1 MDHEN and CDR2 SYDVKM. The CDR3 nucleotides are TGTGCCAGCAGTTTTCGAAATGTGGCGAGTGAGCAGTACTTC. As protein: CASSFRNVASEQYF.

At least ten counts were recorded for this clonotype. The gene calls are TRBV29-1 and TRBJ2-3, with 10 bases identical to TRBD1. Germline V gene data show CDR1 as SQVTM and CDR2 as ANQGSEA. CDR3 length equals 14 residues. Trimming cost V 4 bases and J 6 bases; bases outside gene matches: 7. CDR3 sequence: CSVARDRGSDTQYF. In nucleotides, the CDR3 is TGCAGCGTTGCTAGGGACAGGGGATCGGATACGCAGTATTTT.

This clonotype was seen many times. The chain is built from TRBV12-3 or TRBV12-4 and TRBJ1-5, with 7 nucleotides matching TRBD1. J lost 4 bases, V lost 5 bases, and 2 bases had no gene match. The CDR3 spans 13 residues. CDR3: CASSPRGNQPQHF. For the CDR3, the DNA is TGTGCCAGCAGTCCCAGGGGGAATCAGCCCCAGCATTTT.

The rearrangement uses TRBV4-2 and TRBJ1-5, with 7 bases fitting TRBD1. CDR3 length: 19 residues. The V gene's germline CDR1 is LGHNA and CDR2 YNFKEQ. V was pared by 1 base and J by 1 base, with 13 bases of the junction left unmatched. The CDR3 spells CASSQARGGAQGSNQPQHF. The CDR3 nucleotides read TGTGCCAGCAGCCAAGCCAGGGGGGGGGCCCAAGGGAGCAATCAGCCCCAGCATTTT.

This chain uses TRBV9 with TRBJ2-1, with 11 bases fitting TRBD2. The CDR3 length is 18 residues. Germline V CDR1 and CDR2: SGDLS, YYNGEE. The junction had 9 bases not matched to a gene; V was cut back by 0 bases and J by 4 bases. The CDR3 bases are TGTGCCAGCAGCGTAGCCCCCTCTAGCGGGGGGCGTTACAATGAGCAGTTCTTC. The encoded protein is CASSVAPSSGGRYNEQFF.

This clonotype has only a few counts. The junction shows a germline mismatch at one end, possibly a read error. The chain couples TRBV3-1 to TRBJ1-4, with D hard to call. This CDR3 contains 12 residues. Germline-derived CDR1 and CDR2 are LGHDT and YNNKEL (reference sequence). The CDR3, as DNA: TGTGCCAGCAGTTCCAGAGGTGAAAAACCGTTTTTT. It codes for CASSSRGEKPFF.

The sample holds many counts of this clonotype. The chain links TRBV12-3 or TRBV12-4 to TRBJ1-5, with unresolved D. The CDR3 spans 15 residues. Trimming took off 2 bases at V and 0 bases at J, with 8 bases between the two ends. CDR3 loop: CASSLKGSSNQPQHF. In DNA form, the CDR3 reads TGTGCCAGCAGTTTAAAAGGGTCTAGCAATCAGCCCCAGCATTTT.

In this sample, this clonotype turned up many times. This rearrangement joins TRBV30 to TRBJ1-1; D unresolved. Germline V gives CDR1 GTSNPN, CDR2 SVGIG (reference sequence). V shed 0 bases and J shed 7 bases, with 9 bases lying between them. This CDR3 is 12 amino acids long. The CDR3 DNA reads TGTGCCTGGAGTGTACGGCACGGTGAAGCTTTCTTT. Translating it yields CAWSVRHGEAFF.

As to this clonotype: A much larger clone lies a single base off, so this may be a read error. The rearrangement joins TRBV27 to TRBJ1-2, with D possibly TRBD1 on 5 matching bases. This CDR3 contains 16 residues. Germline V lookup: CDR1 MNHEY, CDR2 SMNVEV (reference sequence). The CDR3 bases are TGTGCCAGCAGTCCTATACCCCATGGTAGGGGATTTGGCTACGCCTTC. This codes for CASSPIPHGRGFGYAF.

In this sample, this clonotype turned up many times. The chain uses TRBV11-1 and TRBJ1-6; possible D gene TRBD1, 5 bases. V was trimmed by 5 bases and J by 9 bases, leaving 11 bases between them. The CDR3 spans 13 residues. The germline gives CDR1 SGHAT, CDR2 FQDESV (reference sequence). CDR3: CASSLPGSSPLHF. The CDR3 DNA reads as TGTGCCAGCAGCCTACCAGGGAGTTCACCCCTCCACTTT.

In nucleotides, the CDR3 is TGTGCCAGCAGCTTAGGGAGCTTCTCCTACGAGCAGTACTTC. It codes for CASSLGSFSYEQYF. This chain uses TRBV7-3 with TRBJ2-7, with D possibly matching TRBD2 (5 bases). CDR1 is SGHTA, CDR2 FQGTGA, per germline. Trimming shortened V by 2 bases and J by 0 bases, and 8 bases separated the two germline ends. This CDR3 contains 14 residues.

This rearrangement joins TRBV6-5 to TRBJ2-7, with D unresolved. The CDR3 length is 15 residues. Germline CDR1 MNHEY, CDR2 SVGAGI. Trimming pared 0 bases from V and 4 bases from J, leaving 13 bases between. The CDR3 DNA reads TGTGCCAGCAGTTACTCATTGTCCGAGTCGTACGAGCAGTACTTC. Protein product: CASSYSLSESYEQYF.

This clonotype was seen ten or more times. The rearrangement joins TRBV19 to TRBJ1-3; 7 bases are shared with TRBD1. Germline CDR1 and CDR2: LNHDA and SQIVND (reference sequence). The junction had 2 bases not matched to a gene; V was cut back by 3 bases and J by 3 bases. This CDR3 contains 14 residues. CDR3 protein: CASSMDRFGNTIYF. In DNA, the CDR3 is TGTGCCAGTAGTATGGACAGGTTTGGAAACACCATATATTTT.

This clonotype has ten or more counts. V gene TRBV9 combines with J gene TRBJ1-2; 7 nucleotides align to TRBD1. This CDR3 has 13 residues. Germline V gene sequence: CDR1 SGDLS, CDR2 YYNGEE. The trim removed 4 bases at V and 2 bases at J, leaving 2 bases unmatched. This chain's CDR3 is CASSSGQNYGYTF. In DNA form, the CDR3 reads TGTGCCAGCAGCTCGGGACAGAACTATGGCTACACCTTC. Full variable domain (outside the CDR3, taken from reference TRBV9 and TRBJ1-2): DSGVTQTPKHLITATGQRVTLRCSPRSGDLSVYWYQQSLDQGLQFLIQYYNGEERAKGNILERFSAQQFPDLHSELNLSSLELGDSALYFCASSSGQNYGYTFGSGTRLTVV.

This clonotype was seen at least ten times. The V gene is TRBV5-1, the J gene TRBJ1-1; maybe TRBD1 (5 bases). The CDR3 is made up of 16 amino acids. Germline V lookup: CDR1 SGHRS, CDR2 YFSETQ. V was shortened by 0 bases and J by 6 bases, with 18 bases between the two germline ends. The CDR3 reads CASSLAQGRSGAEAFF. For the CDR3, the DNA is TGCGCCAGCAGCTTGGCGCAGGGTAGGAGCGGGGCTGAAGCTTTCTTT.

This clonotype was detected many times. The gene calls are TRBV28 and TRBJ1-2; D unclear. The CDR3 consists of 13 residues. Germline V gene data show CDR1 as MDHEN and CDR2 as SYDVKM. Trimming removed 8 bases from V and 0 bases from J, with 10 bases in between. In nucleotides, the CDR3 is TGTGCCAGCGGACGGACGGCTAACTATGGCTACACCTTC. It yields the protein CASGRTANYGYTF.

Remarks on this clonotype: It may be a read error: a sequence one base away is much more abundant. The chain recombines TRBV3-1 with TRBJ2-5; D is unresolved. Germline V lookup: CDR1 LGHDT, CDR2 YNNKEL (reference sequence). The CDR3 length is 14 residues. The CDR3 spells CASIQVDRRETQYF. In DNA, the CDR3 is TGTGCCAGCATCCAAGTCGACCGGCGGGAGACCCAGTACTTC.

This clonotype appeared many times. The chain uses TRBV7-2 and TRBJ1-2; 9 positions agree with TRBD1. Losses at the gene ends were 2 bases for V and 4 bases for J; bases not matched to a gene: 5. This CDR3 contains 15 residues. Germline values: CDR1 SGHTA, CDR2 FQGNSA. The CDR3 loop reads CASSLTGGAGYGYTF. CDR3 nucleotides: TGTGCCAGCAGCTTAACAGGGGGCGCGGGCTATGGCTACACCTTC.

This rearrangement joins TRBV6-1 to TRBJ2-7; 11 positions match TRBD1. V lost 10 bases to trimming and J lost 6 bases; unmatched junction nucleotides: 5. Germline lookup yields CDR1 MNHNS and CDR2 SASEGT. The CDR3 covers 12 residues. The CDR3 here is CATLDRGREQYF. The CDR3 DNA reads as TGTGCCACCTTGGACAGGGGGCGCGAGCAGTACTTC.

This clonotype was observed at least ten times. The rearrangement joins TRBV2 to TRBJ1-3; D is unclear. The CDR3 loop spans 13 amino acids. Between the trimmed V and J ends, which lost 6 bases and 4 bases, there was a span of 10 bases. Germline V gives CDR1 SNHLY, CDR2 FYNNEI. For the CDR3, the DNA is TGTGCCAGCAGCCCCTCCCCCGGAAACACCATATATTTT. Amino acids: CASSPSPGNTIYF.

This clonotype was picked up many times. CDR3 nucleotides: TGTGCCAGCAGCTTAGGGCACTTTAGCAATCAGCCCCAGCATTTT. This gives the protein CASSLGHFSNQPQHF. This chain connects TRBV11-2 to TRBJ1-5; D uncertain. The CDR3 consists of 15 residues. CDR1 is SGHAT, CDR2 FQNNGV, per germline. Trimming pared 1 base from V and 0 bases from J, leaving 7 bases between.

This clonotype was recorded at least ten times. V and J are TRBV11-2 and TRBJ1-2; D is perhaps TRBD1 (6 bases). The CDR3 is 14 residues long. V gave up 4 bases and J gave up 4 bases, with 13 bases separating them. CDR1 and CDR2 from the germline V gene are SGHAT and FQNNGV. The CDR3 loop is CASSSAGGSYGYTF. The CDR3 DNA follows: TGTGCCAGCAGCTCCGCGGGGGGCAGCTATGGCTACACCTTC.

This clonotype was seen a handful of times. Given a much more abundant clone one base away, this may be a read error. This CDR3 is CAWRGTGGSYRPQHF. CDR3 DNA: TGTGCCTGGAGGGGGACAGGGGGCTCTTATCGGCCCCAGCATTTT. The chain has TRBV30 and TRBJ1-5; 12 nucleotides match TRBD1. The CDR3 consists of 15 residues. V gave up 3 bases and J gave up 9 bases; unmatched junction bases: 9. CDR1 is GTSNPN, CDR2 SVGIG, per germline (reference sequence).

This clonotype was picked up many times. The chain employs TRBV5-8 and TRBJ1-6; tentative D call: TRBD1 (6 bases). Germline-derived CDR1 and CDR2 are SGHTS and YDEGEE. The CDR3 has 15 amino acids. Deletions cut 6 bases from V and 4 bases from J, with 14 bases between. The CDR3 DNA sequence: TGTGCCAGCAACGGATGGACAGCTTATAATTCACCCCTCCACTTT. Translation gives CASNGWTAYNSPLHF.